This entry lists 5 T cell receptor beta chains sequenced from one sample in a study of identical twins. MiXCR was run by TCRdb on the 5' RACE reads, yielding one entry per CDR3 protein. The table includes around 680,000 distinct CDR3 sequences, 8.6% detected once. Another study also made use of these data, one on yellow fever vaccine responses in identical twins.

Sequencing was carried out using PBMCs. The receptors stem from a woman aged 18 to 35 in good health.

The chain joins TRBV20-1 to TRBJ2-4; TRBD2 agrees at 8 bases. Unmatched junction bases numbered 5, after V lost 0 bases and J lost 4 bases. Germline assignment: CDR1 DFQATT and CDR2 SNEGSKA (reference sequence). This CDR3 is 15 amino acids long. CDR3 coding DNA: TGCAGTGCTAGAGATCCCCTAGCGGGTAAAAACATTCAGTACTTC. Its protein product is CSARDPLAGKNIQYF.

The V gene is TRBV7-2, the J gene TRBJ2-3, with 8 bases matching TRBD1. From germline, CDR1 is SGHTA and CDR2 FQGNSA. The CDR3 consists of 15 residues. The V gene end was trimmed by 6 bases and the J gene end by 3 bases; junction bases not matched to a gene: 8. Here the CDR3 DNA reads TGTGCCAGCAGGGAAACAGGGGGTAAAACAGATACGCAGTATTTT. It encodes CASRETGGKTDTQYF.

The chain carries TRBV5-1 and TRBJ2-2, with 8 bases fitting TRBD2. The junction had 16 bases not matched to a gene; V was cut back by 2 bases and J by 4 bases. The CDR3 loop spans 19 amino acids. Germline-derived CDR1 and CDR2 are SGHRS and YFSETQ. CDR3 in amino acids: CASSLVRGHGRGLTGELFF. In nucleotides, the CDR3 is TGCGCCAGCAGCTTAGTACGAGGACACGGGAGGGGTCTCACCGGGGAGCTGTTTTTT.

The chain links TRBV20-1 to TRBJ2-1; TRBD2 might be the D (5 bases). Germline V lookup: CDR1 DFQATT, CDR2 SNEGSKA (reference sequence). CDR3 length: 14 amino acids. V lost 5 bases, J lost 5 bases, and 16 bases lay in between. DNA of the CDR3: TGCAGTGCTGGGCTTCTAGGCGGGCACAATGAGCAGTTCTTC. It codes for CSAGLLGGHNEQFF.

This clonotype was seen once. The chain links TRBV23-1 to TRBJ1-1; D is possibly TRBD1 (6 bases). TRBV23-1 is recorded as an ORF, its role being uncertain. The V and J ends lost 3 bases and 0 bases respectively, with 14 bases between them. This CDR3 spans 16 amino acids. The CDR3 here is CASSQFGQPMNTEAFF. CDR3 nucleotide sequence: TGCGCCAGCAGTCAGTTTGGACAGCCAATGAACACTGAAGCTTTCTTT.